This T cell receptor beta chain was observed in a study of regulatory and conventional T cells in RAG deficiency. Study-level findings and limits: Shannon entropy fell and Simpson indices rose in RAG-deficient patients.

Remarks on this clone: Its antigen is still unknown.

The sorted conventional CD4+ T cells were CD25-low and CD127-high, with genomic DNA sequenced. Method: immunoSEQ multiplex PCR; TCRdb's copy keeps in-frame clones and lacks some. The sample has 20,000 to 25,000 clones; around 97% are singletons. The CDR3 is 15 residues long. The V end was cut by 1 base, the J end by 6 bases, with 14 bases between. Germline V CDR1 and CDR2: SGHNT, YENEEA. The sample was also reused in another study, on regulatory T cells. This second report adds: Primers: 52 TRBV forward and 13 TRBJ reverse. In patients, unique TRB V-J pairs were restricted and V/J usage skewed, especially in Tregs.

The chain has TRBV11-3 and TRBJ2-3; D may be TRBD2 (6 bases). The specimen sequenced was CD25- CD4+ T cells sorted from blood. This receptor was obtained from a human donor in good health. Written as DNA, the CDR3 is TGTGCCAGCAGCTTAGGACCCCGCGGGGCCGATACGCAGTATTTT. This codes for CASSLGPRGADTQYF.